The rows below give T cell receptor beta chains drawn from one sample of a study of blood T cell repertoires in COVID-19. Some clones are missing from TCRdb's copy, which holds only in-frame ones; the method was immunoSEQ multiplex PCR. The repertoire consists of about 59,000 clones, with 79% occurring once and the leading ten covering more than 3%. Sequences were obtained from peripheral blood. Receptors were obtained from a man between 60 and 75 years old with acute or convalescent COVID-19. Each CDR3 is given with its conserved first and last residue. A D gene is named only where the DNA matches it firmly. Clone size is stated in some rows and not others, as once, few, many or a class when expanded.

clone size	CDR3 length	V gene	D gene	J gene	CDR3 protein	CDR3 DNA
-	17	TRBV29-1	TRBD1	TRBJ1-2	CSVEDLLSGTGGYGYTF	TGCAGCGTTGAAGATCTTCTGTCCGGGACAGGGGGCTATGGCTACACCTTC
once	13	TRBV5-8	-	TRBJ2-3	CASSSFGTDTQYF	TGTGCCAGCAGTTCGTTCGGCACAGATACGCAGTATTTT
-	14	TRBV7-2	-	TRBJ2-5	CASSSYRVQETQYF	TGTGCCAGCAGCTCTTACAGGGTCCAAGAGACCCAGTACTTC
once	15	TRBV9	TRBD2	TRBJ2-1	CASSVLAGGGYEQFF	TGTGCCAGCAGCGTTTTAGCGGGAGGAGGGTATGAGCAGTTCTTC
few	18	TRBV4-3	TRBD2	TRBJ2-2	CASSQDILAASNTGELFF	TGCGCCAGCAGCCAGGATATACTAGCGGCTTCGAACACCGGGGAGCTGTTTTTT
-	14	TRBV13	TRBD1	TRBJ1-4	CASSKDRGREKLFF	TGTGCCAGCAGCAAGGACAGGGGCAGGGAAAAACTGTTTTTT
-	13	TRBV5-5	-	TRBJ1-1	CASSLDRDTEAFF	TGTGCCAGCAGCTTGGACAGGGACACTGAAGCTTTCTTT
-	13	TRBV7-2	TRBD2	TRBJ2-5	CASSFSGGETQYF	TGTGCCAGCAGCTTCTCGGGGGGAGAGACCCAGTACTTC
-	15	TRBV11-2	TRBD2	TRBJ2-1	CASSLVFAGGLEQFF	TGTGCCAGCAGCTTAGTGTTCGCGGGAGGACTTGAGCAGTTCTTC
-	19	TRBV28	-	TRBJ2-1	CASRTGGLRHLSSYNEQFF	TGTGCCAGCAGAACAGGGGGACTACGACATTTAAGCTCCTACAATGAGCAGTTCTTC
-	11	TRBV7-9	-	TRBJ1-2	CASSSFGGYTF	TGTGCCAGCAGCTCCTTCGGGGGCTACACCTTC
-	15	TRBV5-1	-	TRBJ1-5	CASSLNWGPGQPQHF	TGCGCCAGCAGCCTTAATTGGGGCCCGGGTCAGCCCCAGCATTTT
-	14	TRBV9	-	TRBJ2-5	CASGRTGAQETQYF	TGTGCCAGCGGGCGGACGGGAGCCCAAGAGACCCAGTACTTC
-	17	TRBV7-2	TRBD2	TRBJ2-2	CASSVPSGSGNTGELFF	TGTGCCAGCAGCGTTCCTAGCGGGAGCGGAAACACCGGGGAGCTGTTTTTT
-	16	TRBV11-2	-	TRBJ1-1	CASSLEFGRKGTEAFF	TGTGCCAGCAGCTTAGAGTTCGGGAGGAAAGGAACTGAAGCTTTCTTT